Listed here are 8 T cell receptor beta chains from one sample, sequenced in a study of PD-1 blockade in classical Hodgkin lymphoma. Every patient relapsed after autologous stem cell transplantation, and brentuximab vedotin exposure varied. Method: immunoSEQ multiplex PCR; TCRdb's copy keeps in-frame clones and lacks some. Of approximately 99,000 clones listed, about 88% are singletons. Here the sequenced sample was peripheral blood mononuclear cells (PBMCs), taken before the second cycle of nivolumab. Receptors originate from a human donor with classical Hodgkin lymphoma.

This chain joins TRBV29-1 and TRBJ2-7; maybe TRBD2 (5 bases). Trimming left V 5 bases short and J 10 bases short, with 12 bases between. This CDR3 has 10 residues. Per the germline V gene, CDR1 is SQVTM and CDR2 is ANQGSEA. This CDR3 reads CSVTEGVQYF. CDR3 in DNA: TGCAGCGTTACCGAGGGCGTCCAGTACTTC.

This rearrangement joins TRBV7-2 to TRBJ2-7; 7 bases agree with TRBD1. The CDR3 runs 14 residues. Germline CDR1 is SGHTA and CDR2 is FQGNSA. V shed 4 bases and J 6 bases; nucleotides not matched to a gene: 9. CDR3 sequence (DNA): TGTGCCAGCAGCTCGAGACAGGGTCGGAGCGAGCAGTACTTC. It translates to CASSSRQGRSEQYF.

V and J are TRBV5-4 and TRBJ2-1; TRBD2 agrees at 7 bases. This CDR3 comprises 14 residues. CDR1 and CDR2 (germline): SGHNT, YYREEE (reference sequence). Losses at the gene ends were 0 bases for V and 7 bases for J; bases not matched to a gene: 4. CDR3 nucleotide sequence: TGTGCCAGCAGCTTGGGAGGGAGGGGTAATGAGCAGTTCTTC. Translated: CASSLGGRGNEQFF.

This chain links TRBV30 with TRBJ1-1; 7 nucleotides align to TRBD1. The CDR3 spans 11 residues. Germline V gene sequence: CDR1 GTSNPN, CDR2 SVGIG (reference sequence). Trimming took 7 bases from V and 3 from J; bases not matched to a gene: 2. CDR3 DNA sequence: TGTGCCTTGGGACAGTACACTGAAGCTTTCTTT. It yields the protein CALGQYTEAFF.

The gene calls are TRBV4-3 and TRBJ1-5; 7 nucleotides agree with TRBD1. The CDR3 is 14 amino acids. The V gene's germline CDR1 is LGHNA and CDR2 YSLEER. V trimming: 1 base; J trimming: 15 bases; junction bases outside the gene matches: 12. As DNA, the CDR3 is TGCGCCAGCAGCCAAGGACGGACAGGCCACCCTAGGCATTTT. As protein: CASSQGRTGHPRHF.

This clone has only one observation. The chain combines TRBV7-6 with TRBJ2-1; the D is unclear. Germline V gene sequence: CDR1 SGHVS, CDR2 FNYEAQ. V was trimmed by 1 base and J by 7 bases, leaving 11 bases between them. CDR3 length: 14 amino acids. The CDR3 loop is CASSLERDLNEQFF. The CDR3 DNA follows: TGTGCCAGCAGCTTAGAAAGGGATTTAAATGAGCAGTTCTTC.

This chain links TRBV2 with TRBJ1-4; possible D gene TRBD1, 5 bases. The V gene's germline CDR1 is SNHLY and CDR2 FYNNEI. Trimming stripped 0 bases from V and 10 bases from J, with 15 bases between. The CDR3 covers 15 residues. CDR3 sequence (DNA): TGTGCCAGCAGTGAAGCGGTCGGGGCAGTCGGAAAACTGTTTTTT. It translates to CASSEAVGAVGKLFF.

This rearrangement joins TRBV28 to TRBJ1-5; D not certain. The CDR3 extends over 14 amino acids. V was shortened by 3 bases and J by 4 bases, with 10 bases between the two germline ends. CDR1 MDHEN and CDR2 SYDVKM come from the germline V gene. The CDR3: CASSFGQANQPQHF. Written as DNA, the CDR3 is TGTGCCAGCAGTTTTGGGCAGGCTAATCAGCCCCAGCATTTT.